A selection of T cell receptor beta chains follows, all from one sample in a study of CD8 T cells in Susac syndrome. TCRdb reanalysed the immunoSEQ multiplex PCR reads using MiXCR and keeps one entry per CDR3 protein. The table shows 250,000 to 350,000 distinct CDR3 sequences, with 92% occurring only once. Sequenced material: CD4+ T cells from PBMCs. The receptors were gathered from a human donor with multiple sclerosis. The CDR3 runs from the conserved cysteine through the conserved F or W. D genes are given only for firm matches. Rows may omit the clone size; those that give it use once, few, many or a size class.

D gene: .; J gene: TRBJ2-1; clone size: .; V gene: TRBV18; CDR3 protein: CASSKLGDNEQFF; CDR3 DNA: TGTGCCAGCTCCAAGTTGGGGGACAATGAGCAGTTCTTC
D gene: .; J gene: TRBJ2-1; clone size: once; V gene: TRBV7-9; CDR3 protein: CASSSQLNRDSRSYNEQFF; CDR3 DNA: TGTGCCAGCAGTTCCCAACTAAACCGGGACTCCCGTTCCTACAATGAGCAGTTCTTC
D gene: TRBD1; J gene: TRBJ2-1; clone size: .; V gene: TRBV19; CDR3 protein: CASSGRTGEDEQFF; CDR3 DNA: TGTGCCAGTAGTGGCCGGACAGGGGAGGATGAGCAGTTCTTC
D gene: TRBD1; J gene: TRBJ2-4; clone size: .; V gene: TRBV2; CDR3 protein: CASSRPTGGSKNIQYF; CDR3 DNA: TGTGCCAGCAGCCGCCCGACAGGGGGATCCAAAAACATTCAGTACTTC
D gene: .; J gene: TRBJ2-5; clone size: .; V gene: TRBV6-1; CDR3 protein: CASSGQLIQETQYF; CDR3 DNA: TGTGCCAGCAGTGGACAGTTGATACAAGAGACCCAGTACTTC
D gene: .; J gene: TRBJ2-5; clone size: .; V gene: TRBV11-3; CDR3 protein: CASSFSEVDTTQYF; CDR3 DNA: TGTGCCAGCAGCTTCTCGGAGGTGGATACGACCCAGTACTTC
D gene: TRBD1; J gene: TRBJ1-5; clone size: .; V gene: TRBV18; CDR3 protein: CASSLSTGVPNQPQHF; CDR3 DNA: TGTGCCAGCTCACTCTCGACAGGGGTCCCCAATCAGCCCCAGCATTTT
D gene: .; J gene: TRBJ2-1; clone size: once; V gene: TRBV5-1; CDR3 protein: CASSVQQRPVIEQFF; CDR3 DNA: TGCGCCAGCAGCGTCCAACAGCGGCCAGTGATTGAGCAGTTCTTC
D gene: .; J gene: TRBJ2-1; clone size: few; V gene: TRBV30; CDR3 protein: CAWSGGGSLDEQFF; CDR3 DNA: TGTGCCTGGAGTGGTGGCGGGTCTTTGGATGAGCAGTTCTTC
D gene: TRBD2; J gene: TRBJ2-3; clone size: .; V gene: TRBV24-1; CDR3 protein: CATSPRTSGRGTDTQYF; CDR3 DNA: TGTGCCACCAGCCCCCGGACTAGCGGGCGCGGCACAGATACGCAGTATTTT
D gene: .; J gene: TRBJ1-1; clone size: .; V gene: TRBV20-1; CDR3 protein: CSINPLGDLDTEAFF; CDR3 DNA: TGCAGCATCAACCCCCTGGGGGACTTGGACACTGAAGCTTTCTTT
D gene: TRBD2; J gene: TRBJ2-3; clone size: .; V gene: TRBV7-9; CDR3 protein: CASSPGRENTYF; CDR3 DNA: TGTGCCAGCAGCCCAGGGCGGGAGAATACGTATTTT
D gene: TRBD1; J gene: TRBJ1-5; clone size: .; V gene: TRBV19; CDR3 protein: CASSTGTAYSNQPQHF; CDR3 DNA: TGTGCCAGTAGTACCGGGACAGCGTATAGCAATCAGCCCCAGCATTTT
D gene: .; J gene: TRBJ1-1; clone size: .; V gene: TRBV30; CDR3 protein: CAWSVSGSLNTEAFF; CDR3 DNA: TGTGCCTGGAGTGTGTCCGGCAGCTTGAACACTGAAGCTTTCTTT
D gene: TRBD2; J gene: TRBJ2-5; clone size: .; V gene: TRBV5-1; CDR3 protein: CASSSGLAGAGETQYF; CDR3 DNA: TGCGCCAGCAGCTCGGGACTAGCGGGAGCAGGAGAGACCCAGTACTTC
D gene: .; J gene: TRBJ1-2; clone size: .; V gene: TRBV2; CDR3 protein: CASRPYYGYTF; CDR3 DNA: TGTGCCAGCAGGCCGTACTATGGCTACACCTTC
D gene: .; J gene: TRBJ2-3; clone size: .; V gene: TRBV24-1; CDR3 protein: CATSDPTRGTDTQYF; CDR3 DNA: TGTGCCACCAGTGACCCGACTCGCGGCACAGATACGCAGTATTTT
D gene: .; J gene: TRBJ2-6; clone size: .; V gene: TRBV21-1; CDR3 protein: CASSKLRTGGSGANVLTF; CDR3 DNA: TGTGCCAGCAGCAAGTTGAGGACAGGGGGCTCTGGGGCCAACGTCCTGACTTTC
D gene: .; J gene: TRBJ1-1; clone size: .; V gene: TRBV14; CDR3 protein: CASSQEAGFTEAFF; CDR3 DNA: TGTGCCAGCAGCCAAGAGGCTGGGTTCACTGAAGCTTTCTTT
D gene: TRBD1; J gene: TRBJ2-3; clone size: .; V gene: TRBV29-1; CDR3 protein: CSARDRGGPDTQYF; CDR3 DNA: TGCAGCGCCCGGGACAGGGGAGGACCAGATACGCAGTATTTT
D gene: .; J gene: TRBJ2-5; clone size: .; V gene: TRBV9; CDR3 protein: CASSVAVGSGLETQYF; CDR3 DNA: TGTGCCAGCAGCGTAGCTGTGGGGTCGGGTTTGGAGACCCAGTACTTC
D gene: .; J gene: TRBJ1-1; clone size: .; V gene: TRBV7-8; CDR3 protein: CASSFGIYWDTEAFF; CDR3 DNA: TGTGCCAGCAGCTTCGGGATCTATTGGGACACTGAAGCTTTCTTT
D gene: .; J gene: TRBJ2-7; clone size: .; V gene: TRBV12-3/TRBV12-4; CDR3 protein: CASNPTSPHYEQYF; CDR3 DNA: TGTGCCAGCAACCCGACAAGTCCTCACTACGAGCAGTACTTC
D gene: .; J gene: TRBJ2-7; clone size: .; V gene: TRBV18; CDR3 protein: CASSRIAELRLSYEQYF; CDR3 DNA: TGTGCCAGCTCACGTATAGCCGAACTTCGACTCTCCTACGAGCAGTACTTC
D gene: .; J gene: TRBJ1-2; clone size: .; V gene: TRBV7-9; CDR3 protein: CASSPSGDGYTF; CDR3 DNA: TGTGCCAGCAGTCCCTCAGGAGATGGCTACACCTTC
D gene: TRBD2; J gene: TRBJ2-5; clone size: .; V gene: TRBV7-2; CDR3 protein: CASSTRLVGEGTQYF; CDR3 DNA: TGTGCCAGCAGCACTCGACTAGTAGGGGAGGGGACCCAGTACTTC
D gene: .; J gene: TRBJ2-1; clone size: .; V gene: TRBV5-1; CDR3 protein: CASSSPTRDEQFF; CDR3 DNA: TGCGCCAGCAGCTCGCCCACTAGGGATGAGCAGTTCTTC
D gene: .; J gene: TRBJ2-5; clone size: .; V gene: TRBV5-4; CDR3 protein: CASSFRSEGETQYF; CDR3 DNA: TGTGCCAGCAGCTTCAGGTCTGAGGGAGAGACCCAGTACTTC
D gene: TRBD1; J gene: TRBJ2-7; clone size: .; V gene: TRBV12-3/TRBV12-4; CDR3 protein: CASSGQGGYEQYF; CDR3 DNA: TGTGCCAGCAGTGGACAGGGGGGCTACGAGCAGTACTTC
D gene: .; J gene: TRBJ2-1; clone size: .; V gene: TRBV7-2; CDR3 protein: CASSLWDEQFF; CDR3 DNA: TGTGCCAGCAGCTTATGGGATGAGCAGTTCTTC
D gene: TRBD2; J gene: TRBJ2-7; clone size: .; V gene: TRBV30; CDR3 protein: CACLPGGPYEQYF; CDR3 DNA: TGTGCCTGCCTTCCGGGGGGACCCTACGAGCAGTACTTC
D gene: .; J gene: TRBJ1-1; clone size: .; V gene: TRBV6-2/TRBV6-3; CDR3 protein: CASSYSKFPAFF; CDR3 DNA: TGTGCCAGCAGTTACTCGAAGTTCCCGGCTTTCTTT
D gene: .; J gene: TRBJ2-7; clone size: .; V gene: TRBV27; CDR3 protein: CASSLKRGTYEQYF; CDR3 DNA: TGTGCCAGCAGTTTAAAGCGAGGCACCTACGAGCAGTACTTC
D gene: TRBD2; J gene: TRBJ2-5; clone size: .; V gene: TRBV3-1; CDR3 protein: CASSLRGLPTQETQYF; CDR3 DNA: TGTGCCAGCAGCCTTCGGGGACTACCTACTCAAGAGACCCAGTACTTC
D gene: .; J gene: TRBJ2-7; clone size: .; V gene: TRBV30; CDR3 protein: CAWSPQGWGQYF; CDR3 DNA: TGTGCCTGGTCACCTCAGGGCTGGGGGCAGTACTTC
D gene: .; J gene: TRBJ2-3; clone size: .; V gene: TRBV12-3/TRBV12-4; CDR3 protein: CASSRQRRTDTQYF; CDR3 DNA: TGTGCCAGCAGTCGACAGCGACGCACAGATACGCAGTATTTT
D gene: TRBD1; J gene: TRBJ1-5; clone size: once; V gene: TRBV4-1; CDR3 protein: CASSPQAQGANVNQPQHF; CDR3 DNA: TGCGCCAGCAGCCCCCAAGCACAGGGGGCGAACGTCAATCAGCCCCAGCATTTT
D gene: TRBD1; J gene: TRBJ1-1; clone size: .; V gene: TRBV10-1; CDR3 protein: CASSAGQGGEAFF; CDR3 DNA: TGCGCCAGCAGTGCCGGACAGGGCGGAGAGGCTTTCTTT
D gene: .; J gene: TRBJ2-7; clone size: .; V gene: TRBV21-1; CDR3 protein: CASSMGPDIPYEQYF; CDR3 DNA: TGTGCCAGCAGTATGGGGCCCGACATACCCTACGAGCAGTACTTC
D gene: .; J gene: TRBJ1-2; clone size: .; V gene: TRBV7-9; CDR3 protein: CASSPSLARAAYGYTF; CDR3 DNA: TGTGCCAGCAGCCCGTCCCTCGCCAGGGCGGCCTATGGCTACACCTTC
D gene: .; J gene: TRBJ1-2; clone size: once; V gene: TRBV12-3/TRBV12-4; CDR3 protein: CASSPVGGAAYGYTF; CDR3 DNA: TGTGCCAGCAGTCCCGTTGGAGGGGCTGCCTATGGCTACACCTTC
D gene: .; J gene: TRBJ1-2; clone size: .; V gene: TRBV18; CDR3 protein: CASSPDGPYGYTF; CDR3 DNA: TGTGCCAGCTCACCCGACGGGCCCTATGGCTACACCTTC
D gene: TRBD2; J gene: TRBJ2-1; clone size: .; V gene: TRBV5-4; CDR3 protein: CASSGGTSGSPGQFF; CDR3 DNA: TGTGCCAGCAGCGGCGGGACTAGCGGGAGCCCAGGGCAGTTCTTC
D gene: .; J gene: TRBJ2-3; clone size: .; V gene: TRBV6-1; CDR3 protein: CASSQGGIRSTDTQYF; CDR3 DNA: TGTGCCAGCAGCCAAGGTGGGATTCGGAGCACAGATACGCAGTATTTT
D gene: .; J gene: TRBJ1-1; clone size: .; V gene: TRBV29-1; CDR3 protein: CSANPGPANTEAFF; CDR3 DNA: TGCAGCGCGAATCCGGGACCCGCAAACACTGAAGCTTTCTTT
D gene: TRBD2; J gene: TRBJ2-1; clone size: .; V gene: TRBV20-1; CDR3 protein: CSASTSGDYNEQFF; CDR3 DNA: TGCAGTGCTTCCACTAGCGGCGACTACAATGAGCAGTTCTTC
D gene: TRBD2; J gene: TRBJ2-1; clone size: .; V gene: TRBV30; CDR3 protein: CAWSSGGSYNEQFF; CDR3 DNA: TGTGCCTGGAGCAGCGGGGGCTCCTACAATGAGCAGTTCTTC
D gene: .; J gene: TRBJ2-5; clone size: .; V gene: TRBV5-1; CDR3 protein: CASSLGAGGFVETQYF; CDR3 DNA: TGCGCCAGCAGCTTGGGGGCAGGAGGGTTCGTCGAGACCCAGTACTTC
D gene: .; J gene: TRBJ2-7; clone size: .; V gene: TRBV19; CDR3 protein: CATGTLGTTSSYEQYF; CDR3 DNA: TGTGCCACCGGGACGCTGGGGACAACAAGCTCCTACGAGCAGTACTTC
D gene: TRBD1; J gene: TRBJ1-6; clone size: .; V gene: TRBV9; CDR3 protein: CASSVEQGAHSSPLHF; CDR3 DNA: TGTGCCAGCAGCGTTGAACAGGGGGCGCATAGTTCACCCCTCCACTTT
D gene: TRBD1; J gene: TRBJ2-1; clone size: .; V gene: TRBV4-1; CDR3 protein: CASSPRGDRGYNEQFF; CDR3 DNA: TGCGCCAGCAGCCCCCGGGGGGACAGGGGATACAATGAGCAGTTCTTC
D gene: .; J gene: TRBJ2-1; clone size: .; V gene: TRBV28; CDR3 protein: CASSGRGRGSYNEQFF; CDR3 DNA: TGTGCCAGCAGTGGCCGTGGCAGGGGCTCCTACAATGAGCAGTTCTTC
D gene: TRBD1; J gene: TRBJ2-1; clone size: .; V gene: TRBV24-1; CDR3 protein: CATRGRTGSNEQFF; CDR3 DNA: TGTGCCACCCGAGGCAGGACAGGGTCAAATGAGCAGTTCTTC